These 5 T cell receptor beta chains were sequenced from one sample in a study of cytomegalovirus exposure and HLA in healthy donors. PCR employed 60 Vbeta and 13 Jbeta primers. The repertoire was sequenced with immunoSEQ multiplex PCR; TCRdb's copy has only in-frame clones and lacks some. Of approximately 130,000 clones in the sample, over 70% were seen once. Sequenced material: PBMCs. These receptors were collected from a woman in her 40s in good health and CMV-seropositive.

This clone was seen only a few times. The genes are TRBV5-4 and TRBJ1-1; no definite D call. The germline CDR1 and CDR2 sequences are SGHNT and YYREEE (reference sequence). V lost 0 bases and J 1 base, leaving 10 bases between the germline ends. This CDR3 is built from 15 residues. The DNA for the CDR3 is TGTGCCAGCAGCTTGGAGCGGGCAGCGAACACTGAAGCTTTCTTT. Protein sequence: CASSLERAANTEAFF.

This clone came up a few times. V is TRBV30 and J is TRBJ2-4, with a weak D call TRBD1 (5 bases). The CDR3 is 13 amino acids. The germline V gene has CDR1 GTSNPN and CDR2 SVGIG (reference sequence). V was pared by 1 base and J by 13 bases, with 17 bases between. The CDR3 spells CAWSDWARDSQYF. In nucleotides, the CDR3 is TGTGCCTGGAGTGATTGGGCTAGAGACAGCCAGTACTTC.

V and J are TRBV5-6 and TRBJ1-2; TRBD1 matches 9 bases. Losses at the gene ends were 4 bases for V and 4 bases for J; bases not matched to a gene: 11. The germline V gene encodes CDR1 SGHDT and CDR2 YYEEEE. CDR3 length: 16 residues. CDR3 coding DNA: TGTGCCAGCAGCCCAACGTTACAGGGGGCAGGCTATGGCTACACCTTC. It translates to CASSPTLQGAGYGYTF.

The J gene is TRBJ2-7, the V gene TRBV9, with D perhaps matching TRBD1 (5 bases). Germline V gives CDR1 SGDLS, CDR2 YYNGEE. This CDR3 contains 15 residues. Trimming removed 0 bases at V and 3 bases at J, with 13 bases between. In DNA form, the CDR3 reads TGTGCCAGCAGCGTAGCTACCGGGCAGGGCTACGAGCAGTACTTC. It encodes CASSVATGQGYEQYF.

J is TRBJ1-2 and V is TRBV4-1; D may be TRBD1 (5 bases). Deletions cut 6 bases from V and 5 bases from J, with 19 bases between. Per the germline V gene, CDR1 is MGHRA and CDR2 is YSYEKL. This CDR3 has 15 amino acids. The CDR3 protein is CASRTGPTGGYGYTF. As DNA, the CDR3 is TGCGCCAGCAGAACCGGCCCGACCGGGGGTTATGGCTACACCTTC.